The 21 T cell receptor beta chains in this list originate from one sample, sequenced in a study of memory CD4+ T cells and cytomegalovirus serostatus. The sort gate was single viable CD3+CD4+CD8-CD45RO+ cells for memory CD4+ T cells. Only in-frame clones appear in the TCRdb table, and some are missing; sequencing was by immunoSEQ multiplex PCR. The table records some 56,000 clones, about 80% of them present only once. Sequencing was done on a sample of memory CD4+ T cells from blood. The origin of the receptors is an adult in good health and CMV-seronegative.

As DNA, the CDR3 is TGTGCCATCAGTGAGGGCAGGGTGGGCACTGAAGCTTTCTTT. Its translation: CAISEGRVGTEAFF. The chain combines TRBV10-3 with TRBJ1-1; maybe TRBD1 (5 bases). Germline CDR1 is ENHRY and CDR2 is SYGVKD. The CDR3 sequence is 14 residues long. The germline V and J ends were trimmed by 2 bases and 4 bases, with 11 bases remaining between them.

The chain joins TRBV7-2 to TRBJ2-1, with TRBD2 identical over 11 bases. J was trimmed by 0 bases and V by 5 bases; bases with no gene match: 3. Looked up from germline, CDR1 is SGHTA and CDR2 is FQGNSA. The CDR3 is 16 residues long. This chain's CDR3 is CASSPSGGYSYNEQFF. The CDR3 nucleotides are TGTGCCAGCAGCCCTAGCGGGGGGTACTCCTACAATGAGCAGTTCTTC. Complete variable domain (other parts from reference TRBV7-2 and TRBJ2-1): GAGVSQSPSNKVTEKGKDVELRCDPISGHTALYWYRQSLGQGLEFLIYFQGNSAPDKSGLPSDRFSAERTGGSVSTLTIQRTQQEDSAVYLCASSPSGGYSYNEQFFGPGTRLTVL.

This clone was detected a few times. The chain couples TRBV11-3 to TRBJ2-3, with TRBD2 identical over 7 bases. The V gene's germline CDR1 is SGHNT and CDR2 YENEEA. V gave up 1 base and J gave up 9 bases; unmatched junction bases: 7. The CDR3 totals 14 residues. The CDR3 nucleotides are TGTGCCAGCAGCTTAGGGGACCCCGGGGGGACGCAGTATTTT. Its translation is CASSLGDPGGTQYF.

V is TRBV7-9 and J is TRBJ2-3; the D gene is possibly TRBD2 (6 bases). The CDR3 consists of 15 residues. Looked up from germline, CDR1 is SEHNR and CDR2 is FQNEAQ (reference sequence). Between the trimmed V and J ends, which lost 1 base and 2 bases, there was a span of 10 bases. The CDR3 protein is CASSLEGGATDTQYF. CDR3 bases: TGTGCCAGCAGCTTAGAGGGCGGGGCCACAGATACGCAGTATTTT.

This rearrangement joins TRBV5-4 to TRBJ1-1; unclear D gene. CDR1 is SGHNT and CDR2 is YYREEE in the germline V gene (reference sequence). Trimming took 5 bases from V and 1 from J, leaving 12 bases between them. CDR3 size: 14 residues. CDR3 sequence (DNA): TGTGCCAGCAGTCCTCAGATTCAGAACACTGAAGCTTTCTTT. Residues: CASSPQIQNTEAFF.

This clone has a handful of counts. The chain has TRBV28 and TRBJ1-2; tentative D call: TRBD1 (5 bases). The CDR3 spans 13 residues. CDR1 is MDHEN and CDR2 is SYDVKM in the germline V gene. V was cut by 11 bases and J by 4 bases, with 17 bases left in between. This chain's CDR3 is CAESGPGPYGYTF. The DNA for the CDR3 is TGTGCCGAATCGGGACCCGGACCCTATGGCTACACCTTC.

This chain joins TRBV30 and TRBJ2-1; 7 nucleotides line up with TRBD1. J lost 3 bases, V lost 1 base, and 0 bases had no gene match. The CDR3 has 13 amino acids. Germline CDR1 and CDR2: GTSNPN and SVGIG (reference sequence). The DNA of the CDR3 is TGTGCCTGGAGTGGGGACAGCTACAATGAGCAGTTCTTC. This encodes CAWSGDSYNEQFF.

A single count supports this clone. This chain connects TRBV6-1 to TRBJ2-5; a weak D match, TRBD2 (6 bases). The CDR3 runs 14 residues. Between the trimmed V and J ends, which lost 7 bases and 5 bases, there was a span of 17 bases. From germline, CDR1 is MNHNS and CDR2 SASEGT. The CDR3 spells CASTRGDLGETQYF. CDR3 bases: TGTGCCAGCACCCGCGGGGATTTAGGGGAGACCCAGTACTTC.

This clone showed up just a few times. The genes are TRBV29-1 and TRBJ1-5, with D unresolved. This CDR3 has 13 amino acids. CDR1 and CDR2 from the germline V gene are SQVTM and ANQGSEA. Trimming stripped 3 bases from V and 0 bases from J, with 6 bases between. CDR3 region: CSVEVGSNQPQHF. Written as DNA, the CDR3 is TGCAGCGTTGAGGTGGGTAGCAATCAGCCCCAGCATTTT.

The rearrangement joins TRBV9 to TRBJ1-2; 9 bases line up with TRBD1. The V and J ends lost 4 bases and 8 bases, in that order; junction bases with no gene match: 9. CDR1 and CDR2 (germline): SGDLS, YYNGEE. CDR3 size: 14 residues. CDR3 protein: CASSPTTGGLGYTF. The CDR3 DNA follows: TGTGCCAGCAGCCCAACGACAGGGGGATTAGGCTACACCTTC.

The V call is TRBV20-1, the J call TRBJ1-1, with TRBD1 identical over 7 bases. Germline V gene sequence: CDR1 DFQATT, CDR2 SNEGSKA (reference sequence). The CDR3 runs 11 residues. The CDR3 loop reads CRGQLNTEAFF. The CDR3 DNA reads TGCAGGGGACAGCTGAACACTGAAGCTTTCTTT.

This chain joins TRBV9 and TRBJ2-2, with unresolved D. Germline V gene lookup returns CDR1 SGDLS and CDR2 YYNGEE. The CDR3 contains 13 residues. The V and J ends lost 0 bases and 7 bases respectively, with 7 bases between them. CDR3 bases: TGTGCCAGCAGCGTAGTTTGGCTCGGGGAGCTGTTTTTT. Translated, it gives CASSVVWLGELFF.

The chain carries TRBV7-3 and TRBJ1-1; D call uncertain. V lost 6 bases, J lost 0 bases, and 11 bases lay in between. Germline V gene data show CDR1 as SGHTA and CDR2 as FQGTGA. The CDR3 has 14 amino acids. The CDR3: CASSGPLLNTEAFF. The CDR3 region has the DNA TGTGCCAGCAGTGGTCCCCTTCTGAACACTGAAGCTTTCTTT.

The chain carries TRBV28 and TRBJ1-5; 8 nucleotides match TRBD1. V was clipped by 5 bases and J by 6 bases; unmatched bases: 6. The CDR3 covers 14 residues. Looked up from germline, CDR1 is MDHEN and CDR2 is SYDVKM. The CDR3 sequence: CASSPRTGIQPQHF. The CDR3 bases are TGTGCCAGCAGTCCCAGGACAGGGATTCAGCCCCAGCATTTT.

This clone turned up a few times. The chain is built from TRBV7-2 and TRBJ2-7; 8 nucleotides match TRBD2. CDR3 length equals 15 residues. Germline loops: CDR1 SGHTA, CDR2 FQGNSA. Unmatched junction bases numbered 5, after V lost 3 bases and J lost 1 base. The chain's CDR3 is CASSLSAGASYEQYF. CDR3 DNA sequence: TGTGCCAGCAGCTTGTCAGCGGGGGCTTCCTACGAGCAGTACTTC. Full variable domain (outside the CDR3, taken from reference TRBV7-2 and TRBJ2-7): GAGVSQSPSNKVTEKGKDVELRCDPISGHTALYWYRQSLGQGLEFLIYFQGNSAPDKSGLPSDRFSAERTGGSVSTLTIQRTQQEDSAVYLCASSLSAGASYEQYFGPGTRLTVT.

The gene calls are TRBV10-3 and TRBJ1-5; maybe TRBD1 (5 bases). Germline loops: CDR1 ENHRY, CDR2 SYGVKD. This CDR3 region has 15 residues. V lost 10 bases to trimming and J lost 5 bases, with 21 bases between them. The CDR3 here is CATSRVTAGDQPQHF. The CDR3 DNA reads TGTGCCACCTCGCGAGTGACAGCAGGTGATCAGCCCCAGCATTTT.

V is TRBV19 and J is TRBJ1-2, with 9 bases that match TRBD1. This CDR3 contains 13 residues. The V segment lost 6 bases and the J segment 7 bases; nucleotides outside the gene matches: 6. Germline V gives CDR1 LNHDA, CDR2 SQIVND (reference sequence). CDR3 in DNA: TGTGCCAGTAGAGGGGACAGGGTTCGTGGCTACACCTTC. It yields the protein CASRGDRVRGYTF. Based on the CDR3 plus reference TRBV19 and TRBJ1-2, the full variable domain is DGGITQSPKYLFRKEGQNVTLSCEQNLNHDAMYWYRQDPGQGLRLIYYSQIVNDFQKGDIAEGYSVSREKKESFPLTVTSAQKNPTAFYLCASRGDRVRGYTFGSGTRLTVV.

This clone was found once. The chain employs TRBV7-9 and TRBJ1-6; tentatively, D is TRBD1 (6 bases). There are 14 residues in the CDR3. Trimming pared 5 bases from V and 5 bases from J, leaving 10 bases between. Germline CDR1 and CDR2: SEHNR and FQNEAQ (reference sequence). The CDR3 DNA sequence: TGTGCCAGCAGCCAGACAGGAGATAATTCACCCCTCCACTTT. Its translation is CASSQTGDNSPLHF.

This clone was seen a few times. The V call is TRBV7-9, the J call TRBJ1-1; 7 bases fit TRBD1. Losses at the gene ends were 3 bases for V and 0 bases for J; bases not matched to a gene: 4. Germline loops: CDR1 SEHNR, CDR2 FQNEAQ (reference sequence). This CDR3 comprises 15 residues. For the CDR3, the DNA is TGTGCCAGCAGCTTGAAGGACAGGATGAACACTGAAGCTTTCTTT. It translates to CASSLKDRMNTEAFF.

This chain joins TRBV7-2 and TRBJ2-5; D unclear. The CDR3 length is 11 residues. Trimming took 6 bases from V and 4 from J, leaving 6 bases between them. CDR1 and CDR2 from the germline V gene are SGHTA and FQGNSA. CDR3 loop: CASRLLETQYF. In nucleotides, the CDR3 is TGTGCCAGCAGGTTATTAGAGACCCAGTACTTC.

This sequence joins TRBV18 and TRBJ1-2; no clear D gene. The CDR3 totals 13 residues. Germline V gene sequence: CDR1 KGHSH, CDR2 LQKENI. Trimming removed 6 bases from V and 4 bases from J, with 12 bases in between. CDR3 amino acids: CASSVGEGYGYTF. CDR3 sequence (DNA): TGTGCCAGCTCTGTCGGAGAGGGCTATGGCTACACCTTC.